The rows below give T cell receptor beta chains drawn from one sample of a study of a mutant IDH1 vaccine in newly diagnosed glioma. This table comes from immunoSEQ multiplex PCR, and its TCRdb copy is limited to in-frame clones, with some not included. The data show around 56,000 clones, roughly 77% seen once. These TCRs' antigens remain unknown. Sequenced material: PBMCs, taken from a glioma patient whose treatment included an IDH1 peptide vaccine. These receptor sequences come from a woman in her thirties or forties with glioma. Some clones in this sample may be carry-over from other donors' samples. The CDR3 runs from the conserved cysteine through the conserved F or W. The order of the fields is clone size, D gene, J gene, V gene, CDR3 DNA, CDR3 protein. A D gene is named only where the DNA matches it firmly. Clone size, where shown, is once, few, many, or a class for clones that have expanded.

.,TRBD1,TRBJ1-5,TRBV2,TGTGCCAGCAGTCTAGGGACAGGGGCTTTTCAGCCCCAGCATTTT,CASSLGTGAFQPQHF
.,.,TRBJ1-5,TRBV7-2,TGTGCCAGCAGCGAACAGGTCGGTCAGCCCCAGCATTTT,CASSEQVGQPQHF
.,TRBD1,TRBJ1-1,TRBV29-1,TGCAGCGAAAGTCCGGGACAGGGGAACACTGAAGCTTTCTTT,CSESPGQGNTEAFF
.,.,TRBJ1-2,TRBV4-1,TGCGCCAGCAGTCAACAGGGTTTCTATGGCTACACCTTC,CASSQQGFYGYTF
.,.,TRBJ1-1,TRBV5-8,TGTGCCAGCAGCTTGGAGGATTTACTGATGAACACTGAAGCTTTCTTT,CASSLEDLLMNTEAFF
.,.,TRBJ1-5,TRBV10-2,TGCGCCAGCAGTGACTCTGCGGGGGGAGGCGGAAGTCAGCCCCAGCATTTT,CASSDSAGGGGSQPQHF
.,TRBD2,TRBJ2-3,TRBV9,TGTGCCAGCAGTGTAACCGGGGGAGGGATTAACACAGATACGCAGTATTTT,CASSVTGGGINTDTQYF
.,.,TRBJ1-1,TRBV27,TGTGCCAGCAGTTTATCGCGGGCCTCCGAAGCTTTCTTT,CASSLSRASEAFF
.,.,TRBJ1-1,TRBV5-8,TGTGCCAGCAGGTGGGGTCAGGGGAGCGCGAACACTGAAGCTTTCTTT,CASRWGQGSANTEAFF
.,TRBD1,TRBJ1-3,TRBV10-3,TGTGCCATCAGACAGGGGCTTGGAAACACCATATATTTT,CAIRQGLGNTIYF
.,TRBD2,TRBJ2-6,TRBV4-2,TGTGCCAGCAGCCCTTCACTAGCGGGGGCCGGGGCCAACGTCCTGACTTTC,CASSPSLAGAGANVLTF
.,TRBD1,TRBJ2-5,TRBV19,TGTGCCAGTAGTAGGAGGAGCAGGGGGCAAGAGACCCAGTACTTC,CASSRRSRGQETQYF
.,.,TRBJ1-2,TRBV15,TGTGCCACCAGCACCACGGAGGAGGGGTATTACGGCTACACCTTC,CATSTTEEGYYGYTF
few,.,TRBJ1-1,TRBV4-3,TGCGCCAGCAGCGGACAGATGAACACTGAAGCTTTCTTT,CASSGQMNTEAFF
.,.,TRBJ2-1,TRBV5-8,TGTGCCAGCAGCTTGGGGACAGATATTTACAATGAGCAGTTCTTC,CASSLGTDIYNEQFF
.,TRBD1,TRBJ1-2,TRBV5-1,TGCGCCAGCAGCTTGGAAAGTGCGGTTACGGACAGGGGCGTCCGAGAGGGCTACACCTTC,CASSLESAVTDRGVREGYTF
.,.,TRBJ2-3,TRBV5-1,TGCGCCAGCAGTAACACAGATACGCAGTATTTT,CASSNTDTQYF
.,TRBD1,TRBJ1-5,TRBV7-9,TGTGCCAGCGGACCGACAGGGGTAGAGCAGCCCCAGCATTTT,CASGPTGVEQPQHF
once,.,TRBJ1-1,TRBV7-8,TGTGCCAGCAGCCCCCGGCGGGGTGAAGCTTTCTTT,CASSPRRGEAFF
.,TRBD1,TRBJ2-7,TRBV5-1,TGCGCCAGCAGCTTGGAACAGGGGGGCTCCTACGAGCAGTACTTC,CASSLEQGGSYEQYF
.,.,TRBJ2-5,TRBV9,TGTGCCAGCAGCGTAGGTCTGCGAGAGACCCAGTACTTC,CASSVGLRETQYF